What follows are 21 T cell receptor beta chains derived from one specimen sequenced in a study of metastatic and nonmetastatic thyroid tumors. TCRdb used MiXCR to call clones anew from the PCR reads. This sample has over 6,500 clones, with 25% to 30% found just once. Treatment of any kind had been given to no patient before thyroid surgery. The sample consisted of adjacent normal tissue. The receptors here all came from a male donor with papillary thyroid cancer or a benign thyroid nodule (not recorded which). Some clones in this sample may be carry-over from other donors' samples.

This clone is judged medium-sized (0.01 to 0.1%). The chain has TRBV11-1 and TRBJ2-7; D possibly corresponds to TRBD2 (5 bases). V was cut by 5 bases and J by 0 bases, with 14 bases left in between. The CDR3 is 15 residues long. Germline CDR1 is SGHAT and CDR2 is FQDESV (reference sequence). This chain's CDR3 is CASSPAGQSSYEQYF. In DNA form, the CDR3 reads TGTGCCAGCAGCCCGGCGGGTCAGAGCTCCTACGAGCAGTACTTC.

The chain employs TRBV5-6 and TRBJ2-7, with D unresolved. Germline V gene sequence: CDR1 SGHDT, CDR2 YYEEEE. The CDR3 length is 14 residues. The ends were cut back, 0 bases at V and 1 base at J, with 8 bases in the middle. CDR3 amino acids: CASSLGANSYEQYF. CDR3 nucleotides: TGTGCCAGCAGCTTGGGAGCTAATTCCTACGAGCAGTACTTC.

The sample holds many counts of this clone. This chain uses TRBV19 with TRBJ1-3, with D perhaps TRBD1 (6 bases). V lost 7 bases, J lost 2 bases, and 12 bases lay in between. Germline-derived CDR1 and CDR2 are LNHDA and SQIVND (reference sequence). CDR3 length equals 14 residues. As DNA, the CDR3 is TGTGCCAGTACGACCGGGACAACTGGAAACACCATATATTTT. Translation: CASTTGTTGNTIYF.

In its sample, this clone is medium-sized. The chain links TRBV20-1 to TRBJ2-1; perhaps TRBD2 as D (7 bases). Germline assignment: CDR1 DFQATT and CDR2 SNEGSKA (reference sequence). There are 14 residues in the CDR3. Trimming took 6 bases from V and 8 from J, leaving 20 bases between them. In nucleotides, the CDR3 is TGCAGTGCCTTGAAGGGGGGGGGAAGGCATGAGCAGTTCTTC. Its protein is CSALKGGGRHEQFF.

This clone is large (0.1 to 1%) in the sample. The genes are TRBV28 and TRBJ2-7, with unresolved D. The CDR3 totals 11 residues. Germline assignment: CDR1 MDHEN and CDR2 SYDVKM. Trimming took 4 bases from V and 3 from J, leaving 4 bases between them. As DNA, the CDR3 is TGTGCCAGCAGTTCCTACTACGAGCAGTACTTC. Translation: CASSSYYEQYF.

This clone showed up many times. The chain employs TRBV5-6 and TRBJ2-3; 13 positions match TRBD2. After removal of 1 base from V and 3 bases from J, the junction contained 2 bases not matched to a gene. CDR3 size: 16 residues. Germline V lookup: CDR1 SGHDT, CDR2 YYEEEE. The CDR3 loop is CASSLRTSGSTDTQYF. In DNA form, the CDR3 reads TGTGCCAGCAGCTTGCGGACTAGCGGGAGTACAGATACGCAGTATTTT.

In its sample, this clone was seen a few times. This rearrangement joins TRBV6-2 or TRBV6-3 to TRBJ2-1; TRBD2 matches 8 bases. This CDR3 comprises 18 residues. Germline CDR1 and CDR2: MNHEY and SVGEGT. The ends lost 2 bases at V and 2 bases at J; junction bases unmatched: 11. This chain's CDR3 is CASSYIRFKRETYNEQFF. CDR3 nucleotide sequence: TGTGCCAGCAGTTACATCAGATTTAAGCGGGAGACCTACAATGAGCAGTTCTTC.

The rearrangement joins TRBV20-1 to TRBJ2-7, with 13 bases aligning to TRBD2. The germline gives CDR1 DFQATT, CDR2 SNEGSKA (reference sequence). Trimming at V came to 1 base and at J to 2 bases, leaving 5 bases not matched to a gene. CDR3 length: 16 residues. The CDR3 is CSARVRLAGGTYEQYF. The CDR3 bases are TGCAGTGCTAGAGTCAGACTAGCGGGAGGTACCTACGAGCAGTACTTC.

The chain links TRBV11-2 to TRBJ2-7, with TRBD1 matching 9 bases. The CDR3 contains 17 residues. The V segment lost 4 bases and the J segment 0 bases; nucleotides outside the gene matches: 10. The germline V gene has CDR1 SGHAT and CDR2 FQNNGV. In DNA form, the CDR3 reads TGTGCCAGCAGCTCCACGGGGGGACAGGGTTCCTCCTACGAGCAGTACTTC. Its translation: CASSSTGGQGSSYEQYF.

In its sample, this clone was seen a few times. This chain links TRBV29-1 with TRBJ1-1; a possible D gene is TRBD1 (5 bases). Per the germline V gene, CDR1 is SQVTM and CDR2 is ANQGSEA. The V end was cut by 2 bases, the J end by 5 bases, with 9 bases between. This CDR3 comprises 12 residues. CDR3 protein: CSVERQGTEAFF. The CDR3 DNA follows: TGCAGCGTTGAACGCCAGGGAACTGAAGCTTTCTTT.

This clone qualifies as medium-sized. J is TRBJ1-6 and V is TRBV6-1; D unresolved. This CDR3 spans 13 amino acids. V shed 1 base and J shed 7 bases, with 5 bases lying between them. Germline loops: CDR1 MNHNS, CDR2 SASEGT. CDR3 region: CASSEGENSPLHF. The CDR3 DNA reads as TGTGCCAGCAGTGAAGGAGAGAATTCACCCCTCCACTTT.

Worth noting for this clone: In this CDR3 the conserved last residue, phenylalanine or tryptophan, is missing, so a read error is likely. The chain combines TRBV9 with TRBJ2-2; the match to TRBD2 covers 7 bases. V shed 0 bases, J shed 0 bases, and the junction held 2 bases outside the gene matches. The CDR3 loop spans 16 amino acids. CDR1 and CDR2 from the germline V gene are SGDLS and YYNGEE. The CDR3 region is CASSVGGGANTGELFL. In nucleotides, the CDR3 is TGTGCCAGCAGCGTAGGTGGGGGGGCGAACACCGGGGAGCTGTTTCTT.

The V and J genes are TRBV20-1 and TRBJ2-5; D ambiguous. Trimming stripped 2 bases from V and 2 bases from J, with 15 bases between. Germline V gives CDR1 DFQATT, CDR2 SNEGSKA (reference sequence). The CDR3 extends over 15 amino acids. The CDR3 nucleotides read TGCAGTGCTAGAACCCCTCGACAAGATCAAGAGACCCAGTACTTC. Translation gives CSARTPRQDQETQYF.

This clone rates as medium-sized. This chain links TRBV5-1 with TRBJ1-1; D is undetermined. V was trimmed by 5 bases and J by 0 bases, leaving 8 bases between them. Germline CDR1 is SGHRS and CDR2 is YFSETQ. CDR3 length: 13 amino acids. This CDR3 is CASRVSVNTEAFF. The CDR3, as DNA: TGCGCCAGCAGGGTCTCGGTGAACACTGAAGCTTTCTTT. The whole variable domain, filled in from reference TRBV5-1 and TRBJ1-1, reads KAGVTQTPRYLIKTRGQQVTLSCSPISGHRSVSWYQQTPGQGLQFLFEYFSETQRNKGNFPGRFSGRQFSNSRSEMNVSTLELGDSALYLCASRVSVNTEAFFGQGTRLTVV.

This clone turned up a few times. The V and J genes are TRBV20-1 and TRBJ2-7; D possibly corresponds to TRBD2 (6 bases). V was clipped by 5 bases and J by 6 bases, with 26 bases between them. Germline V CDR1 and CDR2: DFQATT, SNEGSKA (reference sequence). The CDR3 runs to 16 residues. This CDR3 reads CSAYSGPGLDVSEQYF. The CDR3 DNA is TGCAGTGCTTATTCGGGTCCGGGACTGGATGTTTCCGAGCAGTACTTC.

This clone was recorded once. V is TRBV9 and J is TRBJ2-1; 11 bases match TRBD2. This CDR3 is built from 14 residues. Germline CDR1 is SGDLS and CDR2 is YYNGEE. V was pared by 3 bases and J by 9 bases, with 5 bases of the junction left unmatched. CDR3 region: CASSAVAGGGEQFF. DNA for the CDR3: TGTGCCAGCAGCGCCGTAGCGGGAGGGGGTGAGCAGTTCTTC.

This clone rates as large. CDR3 nucleotide sequence: TGCGCCAGCAGCTTTTCGGCCGACCAATCCTATAACTATGGCTACACCTTC. Its translation: CASSFSADQSYNYGYTF. The chain joins TRBV5-1 to TRBJ1-2; D gene ambiguous. V shed 2 bases and J shed 1 base, with 18 bases lying between them. Germline CDR1 reads SGHRS; CDR2 reads YFSETQ. The CDR3 has 17 amino acids.

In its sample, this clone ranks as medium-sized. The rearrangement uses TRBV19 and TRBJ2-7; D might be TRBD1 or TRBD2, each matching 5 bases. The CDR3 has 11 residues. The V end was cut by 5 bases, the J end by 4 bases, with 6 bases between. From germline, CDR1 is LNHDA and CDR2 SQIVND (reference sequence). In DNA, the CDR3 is TGTGCCAGTAGTTGGGGGTACGAGCAGTACTTC. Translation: CASSWGYEQYF. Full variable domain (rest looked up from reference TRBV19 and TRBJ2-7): DGGITQSPKYLFRKEGQNVTLSCEQNLNHDAMYWYRQDPGQGLRLIYYSQIVNDFQKGDIAEGYSVSREKKESFPLTVTSAQKNPTAFYLCASSWGYEQYFGPGTRLTVT.

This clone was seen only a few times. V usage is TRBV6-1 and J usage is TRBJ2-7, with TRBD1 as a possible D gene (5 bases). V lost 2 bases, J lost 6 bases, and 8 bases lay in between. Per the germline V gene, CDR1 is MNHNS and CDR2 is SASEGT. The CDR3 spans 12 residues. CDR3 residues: CASSEIRGEQYF. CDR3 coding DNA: TGTGCCAGCAGTGAAATTAGGGGCGAGCAGTACTTC.

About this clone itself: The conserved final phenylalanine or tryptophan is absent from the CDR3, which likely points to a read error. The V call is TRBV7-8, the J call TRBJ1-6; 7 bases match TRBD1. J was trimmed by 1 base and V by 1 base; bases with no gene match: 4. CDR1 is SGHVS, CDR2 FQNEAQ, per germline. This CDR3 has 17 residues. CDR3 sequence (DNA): TGTGCCAGCAGCTTAGTCGTGACAGGGTCCTATAATTCACCCCTCCACCTT. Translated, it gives CASSLVVTGSYNSPLHL.

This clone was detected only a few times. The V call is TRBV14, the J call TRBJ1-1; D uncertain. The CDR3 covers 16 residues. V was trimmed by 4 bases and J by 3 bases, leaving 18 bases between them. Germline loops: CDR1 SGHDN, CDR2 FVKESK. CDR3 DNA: TGTGCCAGCAGCCCCTCCCAAGCGGGGTTGGACACTGAAGCTTTCTTT. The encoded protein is CASSPSQAGLDTEAFF.